The clone carrying this T cell receptor beta chain was recorded many times. What it binds is not known. The authors' processing: The distant-metastasis classifier for papillary thyroid cancer was built from CDR3 differences across clinicopathological groups. TCRdb called clones again from the PCR reads with MiXCR. The V and J calls were not made by the authors but by TCRdb's processing. In the table there are around 40,000 clones, approximately 18% of which are singletons. Thyroid surgery had not been preceded by any treatment in any patient. The data were obtained in a study of metastatic and nonmetastatic thyroid tumors. Study background: Comparison of repertoires was carried out across blood and tumor or nodule tissue from malignant and benign thyroid patients. General observations from the study: For both blood and tumor, malignant thyroid tumors reportedly showed significantly higher TCR beta diversity than benign nodules did.

The CDR3 loop spans 14 amino acids. V lost 7 bases and J 1 base, leaving 10 bases between the germline ends. Germline loops: CDR1 SGHTA, CDR2 FQGNSA. Sequencing used blood. J is TRBJ2-2 and V is TRBV7-2; D remains ambiguous. The clonotype comes from a male donor with papillary thyroid cancer or a benign thyroid nodule (not recorded which). Some clones in this sample may be carry-over from other donors' samples. The CDR3 region is CASIRLQNTGELFF. CDR3 sequence (DNA): TGTGCCAGCATAAGATTACAGAACACCGGGGAGCTGTTTTTT. Full variable domain (missing parts from reference TRBV7-2 and TRBJ2-2): GAGVSQSPSNKVTEKGKDVELRCDPISGHTALYWYRQSLGQGLEFLIYFQGNSAPDKSGLPSDRFSAERTGGSVSTLTIQRTQQEDSAVYLCASIRLQNTGELFFGEGSRLTVL.